This T cell receptor beta chain comes out of a study of human T cells and chemical hapten exposure. As for time point: patch test 1, 2 weeks after DPC sensitization. This sample's treatment: therapeutic diphenylcyclopropenone sensitization with weekly scalp DPC. TCRdb fed the RACE reads into MiXCR, producing one record per CDR3 protein. The sample shows 80,000 to 100,000 distinct CDR3 sequences, approximately 8% of them seen only once. Study results and caveats: Patch test score showed a positive correlation with PT1 expanded TCR counts. TCRs exceeding a frequency of 1 in 1000 stayed unchanged under DPC sensitization. With alopecia, donors may have immune responses unlike healthy people's.

About this clonotype: Its antigen is not identified.

This CDR3 region has 11 residues. Germline V gives CDR1 MNHEY, CDR2 SVGAGI. With 10 bases removed from V and 4 bases from J, the gap between germline ends came to 10 bases. This material consisted of whole blood, taken in connection with sensitization to the hapten diphenylcyclopropenone (DPC). The receptor comes from a woman in her twenties or thirties with alopecia areata. Some clones in this sample may be carry-over from other donors' samples. The chain carries TRBV6-5 and TRBJ1-1; D gene ambiguous. The CDR3 region has the DNA TGTGCCACCTTTGCGGGCACTGAAGCTTTCTTT. Its translation: CATFAGTEAFF.